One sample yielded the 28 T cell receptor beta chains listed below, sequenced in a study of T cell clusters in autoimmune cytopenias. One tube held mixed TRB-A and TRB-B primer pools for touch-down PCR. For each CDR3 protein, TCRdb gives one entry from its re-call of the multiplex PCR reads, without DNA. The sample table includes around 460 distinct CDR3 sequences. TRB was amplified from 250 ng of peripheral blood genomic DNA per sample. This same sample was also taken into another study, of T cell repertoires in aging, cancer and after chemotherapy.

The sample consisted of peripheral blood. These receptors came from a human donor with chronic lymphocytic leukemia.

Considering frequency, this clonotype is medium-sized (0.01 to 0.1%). The chain's CDR3 is CASSAGEQPQHF. The chain carries TRBV7-9 and TRBJ1-5; TCRdb proposes TRBD1, but this gene call is untestable without DNA. Per germline, CDR1 SEHNR and CDR2 FQNEAQ (reference sequence). CDR3 length: 12 residues.

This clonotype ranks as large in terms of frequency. The chain's CDR3 is CASRGKGTYNEQFF. The chain has TRBV19 and TRBJ2-1; TCRdb's D call of TRBD1 is untestable without DNA. Germline-derived CDR1 and CDR2 are LNHDA and SQIVND (reference sequence). The CDR3 runs to 14 residues.

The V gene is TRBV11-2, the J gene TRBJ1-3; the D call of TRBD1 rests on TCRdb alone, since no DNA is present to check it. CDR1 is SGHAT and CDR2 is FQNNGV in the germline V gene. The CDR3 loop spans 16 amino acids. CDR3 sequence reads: CASSLGRGRSGNTIYF. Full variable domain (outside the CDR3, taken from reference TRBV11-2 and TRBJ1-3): EAGVAQSPRYKIIEKRQSVAFWCNPISGHATLYWYQQILGQGPKLLIQFQNNGVVDDSQLPKDRFSAERLKGVDSTLKIQPAKLEDSAVYLCASSLGRGRSGNTIYFGEGSWLTVV.

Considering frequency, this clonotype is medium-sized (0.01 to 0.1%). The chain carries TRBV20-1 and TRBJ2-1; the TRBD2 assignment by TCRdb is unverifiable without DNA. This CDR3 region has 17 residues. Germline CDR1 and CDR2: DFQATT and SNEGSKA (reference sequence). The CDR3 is CSARNRHGTSWYNEQFF.

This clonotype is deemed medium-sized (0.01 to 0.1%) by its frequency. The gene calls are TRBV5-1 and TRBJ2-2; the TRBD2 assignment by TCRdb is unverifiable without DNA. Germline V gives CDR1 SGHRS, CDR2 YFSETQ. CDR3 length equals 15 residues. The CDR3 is CASSGGLPNTGELFF.

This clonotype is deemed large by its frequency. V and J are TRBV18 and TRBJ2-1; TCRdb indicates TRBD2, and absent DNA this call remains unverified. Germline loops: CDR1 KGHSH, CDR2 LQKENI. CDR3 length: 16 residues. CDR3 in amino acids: CASSPPSGTRGSEQFF. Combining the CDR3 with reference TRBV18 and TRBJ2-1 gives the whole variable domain NAGVMQNPRHLVRRRGQEARLRCSPMKGHSHVYWYRQLPEEGLKFMVYLQKENIIDESGMPKERFSAEFPKEGPSILRIQQVVRGDSAAYFCASSPPSGTRGSEQFFGPGTRLTVL.

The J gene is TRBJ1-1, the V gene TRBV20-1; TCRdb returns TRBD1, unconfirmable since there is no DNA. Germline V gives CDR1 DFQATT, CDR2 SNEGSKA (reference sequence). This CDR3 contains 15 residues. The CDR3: CSARDTSGGGGEAFF.

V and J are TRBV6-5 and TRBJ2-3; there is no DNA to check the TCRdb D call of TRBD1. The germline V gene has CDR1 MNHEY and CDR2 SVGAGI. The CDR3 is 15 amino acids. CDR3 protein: CASTSRGAGTDTQYF.

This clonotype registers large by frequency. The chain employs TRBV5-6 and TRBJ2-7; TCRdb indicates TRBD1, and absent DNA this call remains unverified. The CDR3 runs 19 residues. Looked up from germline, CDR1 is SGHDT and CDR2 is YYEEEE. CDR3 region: CASSYLTGAIGAGGYEQYF.

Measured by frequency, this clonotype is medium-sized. CDR3: CASRDTGGDNYGYTF. The rearrangement links TRBV5-1 to TRBJ1-2; without DNA, the TCRdb call of TRBD1 cannot be checked. Germline CDR1 reads SGHRS; CDR2 reads YFSETQ. The CDR3 totals 15 residues.

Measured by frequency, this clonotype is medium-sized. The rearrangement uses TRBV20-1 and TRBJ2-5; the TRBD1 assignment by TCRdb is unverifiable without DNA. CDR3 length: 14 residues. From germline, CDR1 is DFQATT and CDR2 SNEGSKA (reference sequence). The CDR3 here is CSARDFGGLETQYF.

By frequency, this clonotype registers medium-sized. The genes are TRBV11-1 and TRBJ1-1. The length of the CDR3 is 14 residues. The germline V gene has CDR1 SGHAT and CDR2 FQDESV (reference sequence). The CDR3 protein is CASSPGGTVTEAFF.

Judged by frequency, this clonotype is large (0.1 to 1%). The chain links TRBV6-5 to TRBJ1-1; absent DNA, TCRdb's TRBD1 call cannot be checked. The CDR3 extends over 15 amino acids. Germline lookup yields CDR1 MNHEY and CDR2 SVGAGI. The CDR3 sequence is CASSYDGARMAEAFF.

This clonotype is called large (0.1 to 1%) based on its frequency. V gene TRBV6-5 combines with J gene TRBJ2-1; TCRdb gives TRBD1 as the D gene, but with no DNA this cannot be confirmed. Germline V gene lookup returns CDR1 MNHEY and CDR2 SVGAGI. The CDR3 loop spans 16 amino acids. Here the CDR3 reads CASTSRGAGGSNEQFF.

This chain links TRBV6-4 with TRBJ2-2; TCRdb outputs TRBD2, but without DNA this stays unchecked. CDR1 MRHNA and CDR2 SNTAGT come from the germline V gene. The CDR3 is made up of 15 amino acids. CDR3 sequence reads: CASSELAANTGELFF.

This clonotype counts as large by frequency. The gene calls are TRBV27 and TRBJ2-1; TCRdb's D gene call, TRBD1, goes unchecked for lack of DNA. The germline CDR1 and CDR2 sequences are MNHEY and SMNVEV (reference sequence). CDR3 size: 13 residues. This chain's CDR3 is CASSLSLRGKQFF.

The CDR3 here is CASSPGGTVDQPQHF. The chain recombines TRBV5-4 with TRBJ1-5. Germline CDR1 and CDR2: SGHNT and YYREEE (reference sequence). CDR3 length: 15 amino acids. Together with reference TRBV5-4 and TRBJ1-5, the CDR3 gives the full variable domain: ETGVTQSPTHLIKTRGQQVTLRCSSQSGHNTVSWYQQALGQGPQFIFQYYREEENGRGNFPPRFSGLQFPNYSSELNVNALELDDSALYLCASSPGGTVDQPQHFGDGTRLSIL.

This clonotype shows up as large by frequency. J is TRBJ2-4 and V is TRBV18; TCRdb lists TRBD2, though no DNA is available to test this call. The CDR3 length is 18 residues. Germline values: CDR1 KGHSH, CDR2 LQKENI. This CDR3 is CASSPPSVAGGSKNIQYF. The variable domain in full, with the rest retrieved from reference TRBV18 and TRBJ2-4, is NAGVMQNPRHLVRRRGQEARLRCSPMKGHSHVYWYRQLPEEGLKFMVYLQKENIIDESGMPKERFSAEFPKEGPSILRIQQVVRGDSAAYFCASSPPSVAGGSKNIQYFGAGTRLSVL.

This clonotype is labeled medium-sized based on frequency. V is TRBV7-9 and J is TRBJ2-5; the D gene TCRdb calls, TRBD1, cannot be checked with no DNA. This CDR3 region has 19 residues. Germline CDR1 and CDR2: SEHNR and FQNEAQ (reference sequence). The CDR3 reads CASSLAPGQGPRSQETQYF.

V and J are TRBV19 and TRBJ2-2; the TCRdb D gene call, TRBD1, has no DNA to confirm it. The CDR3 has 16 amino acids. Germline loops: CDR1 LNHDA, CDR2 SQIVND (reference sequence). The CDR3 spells CASSPPGRDLTGELFF.

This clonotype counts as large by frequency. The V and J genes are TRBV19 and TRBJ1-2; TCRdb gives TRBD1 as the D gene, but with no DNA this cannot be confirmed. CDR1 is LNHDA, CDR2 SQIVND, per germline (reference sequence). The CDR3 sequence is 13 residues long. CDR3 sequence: CASTLGRGYGYTF.

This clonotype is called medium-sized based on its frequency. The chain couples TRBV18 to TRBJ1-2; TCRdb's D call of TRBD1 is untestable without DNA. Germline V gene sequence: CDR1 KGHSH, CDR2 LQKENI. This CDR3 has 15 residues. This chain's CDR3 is CASSPSREANYGYTF. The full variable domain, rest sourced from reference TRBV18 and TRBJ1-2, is NAGVMQNPRHLVRRRGQEARLRCSPMKGHSHVYWYRQLPEEGLKFMVYLQKENIIDESGMPKERFSAEFPKEGPSILRIQQVVRGDSAAYFCASSPSREANYGYTFGSGTRLTVV.

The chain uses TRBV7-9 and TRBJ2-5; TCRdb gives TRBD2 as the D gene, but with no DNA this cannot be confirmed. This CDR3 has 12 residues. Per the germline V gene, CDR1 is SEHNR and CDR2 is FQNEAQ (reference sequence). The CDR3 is CASSRTKETQYF.

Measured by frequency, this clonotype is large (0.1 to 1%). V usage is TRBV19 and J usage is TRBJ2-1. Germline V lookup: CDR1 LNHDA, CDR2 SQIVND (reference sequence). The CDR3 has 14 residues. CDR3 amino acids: CASSSSWGYNEQFF. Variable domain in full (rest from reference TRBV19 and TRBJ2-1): DGGITQSPKYLFRKEGQNVTLSCEQNLNHDAMYWYRQDPGQGLRLIYYSQIVNDFQKGDIAEGYSVSREKKESFPLTVTSAQKNPTAFYLCASSSSWGYNEQFFGPGTRLTVL.

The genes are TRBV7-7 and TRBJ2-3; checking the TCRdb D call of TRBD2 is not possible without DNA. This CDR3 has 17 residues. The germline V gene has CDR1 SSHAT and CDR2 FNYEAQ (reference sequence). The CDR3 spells CASSLAPFAGGTDTQYF.

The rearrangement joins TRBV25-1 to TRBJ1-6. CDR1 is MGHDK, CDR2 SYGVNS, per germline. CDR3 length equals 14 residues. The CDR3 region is CASSEFLGSSPLHF.

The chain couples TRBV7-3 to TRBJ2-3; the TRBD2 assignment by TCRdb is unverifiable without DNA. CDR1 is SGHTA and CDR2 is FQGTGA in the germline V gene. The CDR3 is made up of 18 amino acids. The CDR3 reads CASSSTGLAGGHTDTQYF. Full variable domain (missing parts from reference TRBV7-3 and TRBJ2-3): GAGVSQTPSNKVTEKGKYVELRCDPISGHTALYWYRQSLGQGPEFLIYFQGTGAADDSGLPNDRFFAVRPEGSVSTLKIQRTERGDSAVYLCASSSTGLAGGHTDTQYFGPGTRLTVL.

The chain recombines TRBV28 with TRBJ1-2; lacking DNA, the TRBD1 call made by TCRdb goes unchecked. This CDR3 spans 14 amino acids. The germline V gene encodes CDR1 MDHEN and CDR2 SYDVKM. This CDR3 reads CASSSTDRVDGYTF.